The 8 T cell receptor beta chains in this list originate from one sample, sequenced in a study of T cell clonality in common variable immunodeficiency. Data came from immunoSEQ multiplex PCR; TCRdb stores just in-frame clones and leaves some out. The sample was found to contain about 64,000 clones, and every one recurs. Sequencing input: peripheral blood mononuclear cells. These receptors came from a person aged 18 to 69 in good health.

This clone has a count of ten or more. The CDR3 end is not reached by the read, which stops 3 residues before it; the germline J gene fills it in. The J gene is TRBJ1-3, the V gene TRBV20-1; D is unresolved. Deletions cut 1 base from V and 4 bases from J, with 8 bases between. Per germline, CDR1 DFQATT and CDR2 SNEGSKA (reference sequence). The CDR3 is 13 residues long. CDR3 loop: CSARGQRGNTIYF. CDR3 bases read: TGCAGTGCTAGAGGTCAGAGGGGAAACACC.

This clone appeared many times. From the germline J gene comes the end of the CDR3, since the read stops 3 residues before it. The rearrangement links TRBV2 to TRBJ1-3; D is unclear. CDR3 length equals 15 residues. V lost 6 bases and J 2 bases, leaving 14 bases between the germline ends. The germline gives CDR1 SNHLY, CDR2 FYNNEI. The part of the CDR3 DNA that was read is TGTGCCAGCAGCCCACAGTCGGCTGCTGGAAACACC. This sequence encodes CASSPQSAAGNT. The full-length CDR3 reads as CASSPQSAAGNTIYF.

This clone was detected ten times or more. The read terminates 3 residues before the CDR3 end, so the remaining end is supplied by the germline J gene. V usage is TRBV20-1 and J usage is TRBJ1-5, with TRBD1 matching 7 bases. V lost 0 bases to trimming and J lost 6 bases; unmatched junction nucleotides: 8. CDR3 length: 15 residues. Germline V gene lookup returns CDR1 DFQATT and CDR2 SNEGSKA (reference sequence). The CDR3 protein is CSARDFRDSSQPQHF. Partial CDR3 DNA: TGCAGTGCTAGAGACTTCCGGGACAGTAGTCAGCCC.

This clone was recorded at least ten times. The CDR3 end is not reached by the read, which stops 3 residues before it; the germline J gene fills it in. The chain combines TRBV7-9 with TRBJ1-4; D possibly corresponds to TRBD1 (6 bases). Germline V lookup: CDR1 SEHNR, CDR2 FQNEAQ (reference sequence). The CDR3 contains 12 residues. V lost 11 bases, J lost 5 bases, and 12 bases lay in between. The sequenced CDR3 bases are TGTGCCGGAGGAGGACAGAATGAAAAA. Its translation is CAGGGQNEK. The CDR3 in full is CAGGGQNEKLFF.

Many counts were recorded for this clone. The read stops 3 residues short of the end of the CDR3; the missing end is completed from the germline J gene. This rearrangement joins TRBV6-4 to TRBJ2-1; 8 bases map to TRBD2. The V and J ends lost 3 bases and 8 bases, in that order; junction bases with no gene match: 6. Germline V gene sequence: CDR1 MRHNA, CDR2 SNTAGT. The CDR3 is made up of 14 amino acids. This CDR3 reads CASSEAGASDEQFF. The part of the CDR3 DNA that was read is TGTGCCAGCAGTGAAGCGGGAGCGTCGGATGAG.

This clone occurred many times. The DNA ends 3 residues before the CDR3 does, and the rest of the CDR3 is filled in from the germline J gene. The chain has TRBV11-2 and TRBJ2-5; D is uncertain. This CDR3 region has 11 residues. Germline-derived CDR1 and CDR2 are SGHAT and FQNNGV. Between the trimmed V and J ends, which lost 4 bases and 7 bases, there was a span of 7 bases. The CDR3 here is CASSSHRTQYF. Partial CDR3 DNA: TGTGCCAGCAGCTCGCACAGGACC. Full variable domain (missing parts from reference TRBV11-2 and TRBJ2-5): EAGVAQSPRYKIIEKRQSVAFWCNPISGHATLYWYQQILGQGPKLLIQFQNNGVVDDSQLPKDRFSAERLKGVDSTLKIQPAKLEDSAVYLCASSSHRTQYFGPGTRLLVL.

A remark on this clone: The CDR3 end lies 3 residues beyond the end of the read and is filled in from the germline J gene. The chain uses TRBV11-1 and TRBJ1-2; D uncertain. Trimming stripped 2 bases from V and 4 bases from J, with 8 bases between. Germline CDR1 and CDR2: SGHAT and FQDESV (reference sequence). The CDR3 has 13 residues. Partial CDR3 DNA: TGTGCCAGCAGCTTATACGGGTCCTATGGC. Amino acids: CASSLYGSYG. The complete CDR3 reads CASSLYGSYGYTF. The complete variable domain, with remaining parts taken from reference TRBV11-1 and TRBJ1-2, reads EAEVAQSPRYKITEKSQAVAFWCDPISGHATLYWYRQILGQGPELLVQFQDESVVDDSQLPKDRFSAERLKGVDSTLKIQPAELGDSAMYLCASSLYGSYGYTFGSGTRLTVV.

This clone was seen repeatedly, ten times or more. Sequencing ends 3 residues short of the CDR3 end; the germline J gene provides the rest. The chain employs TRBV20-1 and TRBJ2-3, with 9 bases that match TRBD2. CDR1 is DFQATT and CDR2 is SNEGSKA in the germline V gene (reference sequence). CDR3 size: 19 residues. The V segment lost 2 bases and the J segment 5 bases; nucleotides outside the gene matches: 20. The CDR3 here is CSARIFLAGGPLRVDTQYF. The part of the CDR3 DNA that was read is TGCAGTGCTAGAATTTTCTTGGCGGGAGGGCCATTACGCGTAGATACG.